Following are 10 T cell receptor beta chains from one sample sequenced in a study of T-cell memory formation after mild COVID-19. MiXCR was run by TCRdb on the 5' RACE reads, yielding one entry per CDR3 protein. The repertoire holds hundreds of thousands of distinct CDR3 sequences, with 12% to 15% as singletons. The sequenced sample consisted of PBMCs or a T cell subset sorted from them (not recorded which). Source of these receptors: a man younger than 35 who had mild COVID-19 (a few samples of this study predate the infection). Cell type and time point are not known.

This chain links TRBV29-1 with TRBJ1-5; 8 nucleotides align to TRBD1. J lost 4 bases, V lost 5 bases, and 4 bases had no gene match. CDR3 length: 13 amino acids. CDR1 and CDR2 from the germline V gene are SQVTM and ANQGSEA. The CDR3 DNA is TGCAGCGTTTCGGACAGGGATAATCAGCCCCAGCATTTT. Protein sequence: CSVSDRDNQPQHF.

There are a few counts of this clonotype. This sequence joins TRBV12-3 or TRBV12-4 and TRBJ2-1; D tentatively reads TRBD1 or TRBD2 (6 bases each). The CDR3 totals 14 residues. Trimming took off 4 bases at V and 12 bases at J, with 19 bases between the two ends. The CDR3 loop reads CASSSPGRRGGQFF. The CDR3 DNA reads TGTGCCAGCAGTTCACCGGGACGCAGGGGAGGGCAGTTCTTC.

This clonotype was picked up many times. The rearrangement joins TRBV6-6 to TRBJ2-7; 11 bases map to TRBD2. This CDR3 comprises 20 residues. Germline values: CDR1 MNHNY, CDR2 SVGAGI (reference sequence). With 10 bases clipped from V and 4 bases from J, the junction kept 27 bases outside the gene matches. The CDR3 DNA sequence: TGTGCCACCCTCTCAGGGGAATCTAGCGGGGGGCCCTCACGAATATACGAGCAGTACGTC. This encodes CATLSGESSGGPSRIYEQYV.

For the CDR3, the DNA is TGCGCCAGCAGCCAAGCCCCCGGGGGACAATCCTACGAGCAGTACTTC. Translated, it gives CASSQAPGGQSYEQYF. The chain couples TRBV4-3 to TRBJ2-7, with D perhaps assigned TRBD1 or TRBD2 (6 bases each). Germline V gene sequence: CDR1 LGHNA, CDR2 YSLEER. This CDR3 has 16 amino acids. The V and J ends lost 1 base and 1 base respectively, with 14 bases between them.

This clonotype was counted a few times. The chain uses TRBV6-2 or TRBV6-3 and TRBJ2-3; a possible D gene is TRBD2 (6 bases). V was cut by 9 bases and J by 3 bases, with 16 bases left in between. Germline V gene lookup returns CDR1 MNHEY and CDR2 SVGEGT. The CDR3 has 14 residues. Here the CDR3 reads CASNPTSRTDTQYF. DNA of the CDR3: TGTGCCAGTAATCCAACTAGCAGAACAGATACGCAGTATTTT.

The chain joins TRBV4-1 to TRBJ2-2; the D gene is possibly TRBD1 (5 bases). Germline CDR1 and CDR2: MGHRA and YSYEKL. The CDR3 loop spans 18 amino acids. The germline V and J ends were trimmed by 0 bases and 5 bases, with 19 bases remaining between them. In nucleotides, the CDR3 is TGCGCCAGCAGCCAAGAATTCACTTGGGGCGCGTTAACCGGGGAGCTGTTTTTT. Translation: CASSQEFTWGALTGELFF.

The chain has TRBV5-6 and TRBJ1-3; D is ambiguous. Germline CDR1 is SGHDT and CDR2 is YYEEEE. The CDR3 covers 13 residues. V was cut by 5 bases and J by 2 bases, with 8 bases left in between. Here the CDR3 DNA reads TGTGCCAGCAGTCCGGTCCCTGGAAACACCATATATTTT. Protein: CASSPVPGNTIYF. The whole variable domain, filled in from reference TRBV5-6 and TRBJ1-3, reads DAGVTQSPTHLIKTRGQQVTLRCSPKSGHDTVSWYQQALGQGPQFIFQYYEEEERQRGNFPDRFSGHQFPNYSSELNVNALLLGDSALYLCASSPVPGNTIYFGEGSWLTVV.

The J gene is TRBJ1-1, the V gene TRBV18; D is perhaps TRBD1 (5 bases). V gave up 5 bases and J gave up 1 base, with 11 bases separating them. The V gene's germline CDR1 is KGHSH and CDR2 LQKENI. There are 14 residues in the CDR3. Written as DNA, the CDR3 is TGTGCCAGCTCAGAAGGGGTCCAGAACACTGAAGCTTTCTTT. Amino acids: CASSEGVQNTEAFF. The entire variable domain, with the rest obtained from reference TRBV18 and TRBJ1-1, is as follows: NAGVMQNPRHLVRRRGQEARLRCSPMKGHSHVYWYRQLPEEGLKFMVYLQKENIIDESGMPKERFSAEFPKEGPSILRIQQVVRGDSAAYFCASSEGVQNTEAFFGQGTRLTVV.

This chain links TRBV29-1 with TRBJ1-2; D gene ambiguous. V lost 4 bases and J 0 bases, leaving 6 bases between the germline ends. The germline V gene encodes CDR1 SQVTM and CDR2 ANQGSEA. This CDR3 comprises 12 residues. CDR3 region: CSVVLPNYGYTF. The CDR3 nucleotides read TGCAGCGTTGTATTGCCTAACTATGGCTACACCTTC.

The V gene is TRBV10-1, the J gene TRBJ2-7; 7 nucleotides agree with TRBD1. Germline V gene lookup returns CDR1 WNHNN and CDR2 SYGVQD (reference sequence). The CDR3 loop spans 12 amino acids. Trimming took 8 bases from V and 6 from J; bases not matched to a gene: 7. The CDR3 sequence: CASPGTVLEQYV. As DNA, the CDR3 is TGCGCCAGCCCCGGGACAGTTCTCGAGCAGTACGTC.